This T cell receptor (beta chain) comes out of a study of blood T cell repertoires in COVID-19. This CDR3 has 16 residues. CDR1 and CDR2 from the germline V gene are SNHLY and FYNNEI. The V gene end was trimmed by 5 bases and the J gene end by 2 bases; junction bases not matched to a gene: 6. In the source study's methods: Nucleated cell number was recorded as an estimate derived from reference gene primer amplification. The protocol was immunoSEQ multiplex PCR, while the TCRdb copy is restricted to in-frame clones and leaves out a portion. The V and J calls and clone size are taken from that table; D and trimming were inferred from the DNA. The sample has tens of thousands of clones; 91% are singletons.

Sequencing input: peripheral blood. The chain links TRBV2 to TRBJ2-1, with 10 bases matching TRBD2. The source is a human donor with active COVID-19. The donor label of this sample is uncertain. The DNA of the CDR3 is TGTGCCAGCAGTCCTCGAAGCGGGAGGGCCTACAATGAGCAGTTCTTC. Amino acid sequence: CASSPRSGRAYNEQFF.